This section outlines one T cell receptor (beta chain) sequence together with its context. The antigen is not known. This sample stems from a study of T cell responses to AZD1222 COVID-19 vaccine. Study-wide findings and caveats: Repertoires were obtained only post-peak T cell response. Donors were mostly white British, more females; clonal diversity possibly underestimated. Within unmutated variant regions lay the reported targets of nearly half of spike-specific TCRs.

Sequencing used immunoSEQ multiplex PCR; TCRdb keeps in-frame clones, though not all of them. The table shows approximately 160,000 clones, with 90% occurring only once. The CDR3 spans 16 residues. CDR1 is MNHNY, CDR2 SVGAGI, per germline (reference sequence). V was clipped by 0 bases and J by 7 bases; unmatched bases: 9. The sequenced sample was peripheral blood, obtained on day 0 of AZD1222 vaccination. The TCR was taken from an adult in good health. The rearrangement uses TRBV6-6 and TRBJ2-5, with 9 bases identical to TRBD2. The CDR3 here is CASSYSPSGVAATQYF. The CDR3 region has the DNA TGTGCCAGCAGTTACTCGCCTAGCGGGGTCGCTGCGACCCAGTACTTC.